This TCR beta chain was documented in a study of blood T cells in healthy people across ages. Trimming removed 4 bases at V and 6 bases at J, with 18 bases between. CDR1 is DFQATT, CDR2 SNEGSKA, per germline (reference sequence). The CDR3 covers 14 residues. Next came a second PCR, run for about 6 to 12 cycles, which used a sample-barcoded 5' primer along with a J-beta primer mix. TCRdb itself ran the 5' RACE reads through MiXCR, one entry per CDR3 protein. The data contain 1.2 million to 1.5 million distinct CDR3 sequences, 42% of them singletons. The chain links TRBV20-1 to TRBJ1-2; a possible D gene is TRBD1 (6 bases). Sequenced sample: blood. This clonotype originated in a woman aged 18-30 years in good health. CDR3: CSAKAAAGDNGYTF. CDR3 DNA sequence: TGCAGTGCTAAAGCAGCCGCAGGGGATAATGGCTACACCTTC.